This T cell receptor (beta chain) was profiled in a study of cytomegalovirus exposure and HLA in healthy donors. Regarding the study as a whole: Other equally common chains were less clonally expanded than HLA-associated TCR beta chains, a later analysis showed. Some public TCRs appeared in many individuals, while most sequences were rare.

Vbeta (60) and Jbeta (13) primers were used in the PCR. Here immunoSEQ multiplex PCR was the method, and the copy in TCRdb shows in-frame clones only, minus some. The data contain 85,000 to 110,000 clones, approximately 66% of them singletons. Germline CDR1 and CDR2: MDHEN and SYDVKM. CDR3 length: 14 residues. The V gene lost 5 bases and the J gene lost 5 bases, with 13 bases spanning the gap. To note about this clone: Antigen specificity is unknown.

V and J are TRBV28 and TRBJ1-5, with D tentatively TRBD1 (5 bases). The clonotype comes from a woman in her forties or fifties in good health and CMV-seronegative. Sequencing was carried out using PBMCs. The DNA for the CDR3 is TGTGCCAGCAGTACCCTCGGGGGTGATCAGCCCCAGCATTTT. Translation: CASSTLGGDQPQHF.